A selection of T cell receptor beta chains follows, all from one sample in a study of blood T cell repertoires in COVID-19. Some clones are missing from TCRdb's copy, which holds only in-frame ones; the method was immunoSEQ multiplex PCR. The data contain approximately 38,000 clones, approximately 94% of them singletons. The source material was peripheral blood. Receptors were obtained from a human donor with active COVID-19. The donor label of this sample is uncertain. Both conserved end residues are part of each CDR3. Fields, in order: clone size, V gene, J gene, D gene, CDR3 protein, CDR3 DNA. D genes are given only for firm matches. The listing skips clone size in some rows; elsewhere it reads once, few, many or a size class.

>NA|TRBV9|TRBJ2-3|NA
CASSVGNVDRSTDTQYF
TGTGCCAGCAGCGTAGGAAACGTTGATAGAAGCACAGATACGCAGTATTTT
>NA|TRBV27|TRBJ2-2|NA
CASSRTVASTGELFF
TGTGCCAGCAGCCGGACAGTAGCGTCCACCGGGGAGCTGTTTTTT
>once|TRBV7-9|TRBJ2-7|NA
CASSPRGTEAFYEQYF
TGTGCCAGCAGCCCAAGGGGGACGGAGGCCTTCTACGAGCAGTACTTC
>NA|TRBV6-6|TRBJ1-6|NA
CATTLGQYNSPLHF
TGTGCCACTACACTTGGACAATATAATTCACCCCTCCACTTT
>NA|TRBV2|TRBJ2-1|NA
CASSARAANYNEQFF
TGTGCCAGCAGCGCTCGCGCGGCCAATTACAATGAGCAGTTCTTC
>NA|TRBV4-2|TRBJ1-1|NA
CASSQVSVNTEAFF
TGTGCCAGCAGCCAAGTATCTGTGAACACTGAAGCTTTCTTT
>NA|TRBV18|TRBJ1-1|TRBD1
CASSPLTGGPTEAFF
TGTGCCAGCTCACCTCTAACAGGGGGCCCCACTGAAGCTTTCTTT
>NA|TRBV11-2|TRBJ2-3|TRBD1
CASRDGTGKRDTQYF
TGTGCCAGCAGGGACGGGACAGGGAAGAGGGATACGCAGTATTTT
>NA|TRBV29-1|TRBJ1-1|NA
CSVVPTRGGGTEAFF
TGCAGCGTTGTCCCCACCAGGGGCGGGGGCACTGAAGCTTTCTTT
>NA|TRBV19|TRBJ2-3|NA
CASSPGSFAGGISDTQYF
TGTGCCAGTAGTCCGGGGTCTTTCGCGGGCGGGATCTCGGATACGCAGTATTTT
>once|TRBV28|TRBJ2-3|TRBD1
CASSLPRDREGASRWDTQYF
TGTGCCAGCAGTTTACCCCGGGACAGGGAAGGTGCGTCTAGGTGGGATACGCAGTATTTT
>once|TRBV6-5|TRBJ2-1|NA
CASRRSGPSYNEQFF
TGTGCCAGCAGAAGAAGCGGACCATCCTACAATGAGCAGTTCTTC
>NA|TRBV19|TRBJ2-1|TRBD2
CASSIRPGTSGNNEQFF
TGTGCCAGTAGCATACGACCTGGGACTAGCGGGAACAATGAGCAGTTCTTC
>NA|TRBV5-1|TRBJ2-5|NA
CASSPGSSVWETQYF
TGCGCCAGCAGCCCGGGGTCGTCGGTATGGGAGACCCAGTACTTC
>NA|TRBV5-1|TRBJ1-4|TRBD1
CASSLTGGFEKLFF
TGCGCCAGCAGCTTAACAGGGGGCTTTGAAAAACTGTTTTTT
>NA|TRBV18|TRBJ1-6|TRBD1
CASSPGTGGLSPLHF
TGTGCCAGCTCACCAGGGACAGGGGGCCTCTCACCCCTCCACTTT
>NA|TRBV1|TRBJ2-2|NA
CTSSRQVFVFGELFF
TGCACCAGCAGCCGCCAGGTTTTCGTATTCGGGGAGCTGTTTTTT
>NA|TRBV5-4|TRBJ1-3|NA
CASSFARDKGNTIYF
TGTGCCAGCAGCTTTGCTCGGGACAAAGGAAACACCATATATTTT
>NA|TRBV7-2|TRBJ2-7|NA
CASSLGAGRDYEQYF
TGTGCCAGCAGCTTAGGGGCGGGAAGGGACTACGAGCAGTACTTC
>once|TRBV3-1/TRBV3-2|TRBJ2-5|TRBD1
CASSQDQTGDQETQYF
TGTGCCAGCAGCCAAGACCAGACAGGGGACCAAGAGACCCAGTACTTC
>NA|TRBV3-1/TRBV3-2|TRBJ1-1|TRBD1
CASSNRGNTEAFF
TGTGCCAGCAGCAACAGGGGAAACACTGAAGCTTTCTTT
>NA|TRBV5-1|TRBJ2-7|TRBD2
CASSSRTSGGRTYEQYF
TGCGCCAGCAGCAGCCGGACTAGCGGGGGGCGAACCTACGAGCAGTACTTC
>NA|TRBV15|TRBJ1-4|NA
CATSRDRATNEKLFF
TGTGCCACCAGCAGAGACAGGGCAACTAATGAAAAACTGTTTTTT
>NA|TRBV4-1|TRBJ1-5|NA
CASSQERQGSQPQHF
TGCGCCAGCAGCCAAGAACGTCAGGGGAGTCAGCCCCAGCATTTT
>NA|TRBV6-6|TRBJ2-5|NA
CASSPRQGLQETQYF
TGTGCCAGCAGCCCCCGGCAGGGCTTACAAGAGACCCAGTACTTC
>NA|TRBV12-5|TRBJ2-3|TRBD1
CASGLVLTGGSDTQYF
TGTGCTAGTGGTTTGGTACTAACAGGGGGCTCAGATACGCAGTATTTT
>NA|TRBV5-1|TRBJ2-7|TRBD2
CASSYGTSGNLDTYEQYF
TGCGCCAGCAGCTATGGGACTAGCGGGAACTTGGATACCTACGAGCAGTACTTC
>once|TRBV2|TRBJ1-1|NA
CASVREDTEAFF
TGTGCCAGCGTTCGGGAGGACACTGAAGCTTTCTTT
>NA|TRBV28|TRBJ2-7|TRBD1
CASTPTGAIYYEQYF
TGTGCCAGCACCCCCACAGGGGCCATATACTACGAGCAGTACTTC
>NA|TRBV18|TRBJ1-4|NA
CASSPGATNEKLFF
TGTGCCAGCTCGCCCGGAGCAACTAATGAAAAACTGTTTTTT
>NA|TRBV5-6|TRBJ1-6|NA
CASSSGAGLSPLHF
TGTGCCAGCAGCTCAGGCGCAGGCCTCTCACCCCTCCACTTT
>NA|TRBV7-9|TRBJ2-5|NA
CASSLFSETQYF
TGTGCCAGCAGCTTATTCTCTGAGACCCAGTACTTC
>NA|TRBV24-1|TRBJ2-1|NA
CATSDRLGSSYNEQFF
TGTGCCACCAGTGACCGGCTAGGTTCCTCCTACAATGAGCAGTTCTTC
>NA|TRBV25-1|TRBJ2-1|TRBD1
CASSPTGGFYNEQFF
TGTGCCAGCAGTCCGACAGGGGGGTTCTACAATGAGCAGTTCTTC
>NA|TRBV4-3|TRBJ2-7|TRBD2
CASSPRTSGNYEQYF
TGCGCCAGCAGCCCCCGGACTAGCGGGAATTACGAGCAGTACTTC
>NA|TRBV6-5|TRBJ2-6|NA
CASSWHSGANVLTF
TGTGCCAGCAGTTGGCACTCTGGGGCCAACGTCCTGACTTTC
>NA|TRBV3-1/TRBV3-2|TRBJ2-1|TRBD2
CASSQDRLAGGNYEQFF
TGTGCCAGCAGCCAAGATCGACTAGCGGGAGGGAACTATGAGCAGTTCTTC
>NA|TRBV28|TRBJ2-7|TRBD2
CASRGGPLGSEQYF
TGTGCCAGCCGGGGGGGACCTCTAGGTAGCGAGCAGTACTTC
>NA|TRBV4-2|TRBJ2-7|TRBD2
CASSAGLAVVGEQYF
TGTGCCAGCAGCGCGGGACTAGCGGTGGTGGGGGAGCAGTACTTC
>NA|TRBV15|TRBJ2-5|NA
CATSRERTVFQETQYF
TGTGCCACCAGCAGAGAGCGGACAGTTTTTCAAGAGACCCAGTACTTC
>NA|TRBV7-6|TRBJ2-2|NA
CASSNSRGSMGTGELFF
TGTGCCAGCAGCAATTCCAGGGGCTCCATGGGGACCGGGGAGCTGTTTTTT
>NA|TRBV19|TRBJ2-7|TRBD1
CASSRPGGLLYEQYF
TGTGCCAGTAGTAGGCCAGGGGGTTTGCTCTACGAGCAGTACTTC
>NA|TRBV5-1|TRBJ2-1|NA
CASSSYDGDNEQFF
TGCGCCAGCAGCTCCTACGACGGAGACAATGAGCAGTTCTTC
>NA|TRBV19|TRBJ1-1|NA
CASISGGGRTEAFF
TGTGCCAGTATCTCGGGGGGAGGGAGAACTGAAGCTTTCTTT
>NA|TRBV27|TRBJ1-4|TRBD1
CASSTQGAPNEKLFF
TGTGCCAGCAGTACCCAGGGGGCACCTAATGAAAAACTGTTTTTT
>once|TRBV5-1|TRBJ1-2|NA
CASSPDPGTKSGYTF
TGCGCCAGTTCCCCAGACCCCGGGACAAAGAGTGGCTACACCTTC